This T cell receptor (beta chain) was sequenced for a study of T cells expressing NK-cell markers. Reanalyzing the 5' RACE reads, TCRdb keeps one entry per CDR3 protein, without DNA. In all, the sample yields tens of thousands of distinct CDR3 sequences. This CDR3 is built from 14 residues. Germline CDR1 reads SEHNR; CDR2 reads FQNEAQ (reference sequence). Broader study findings: Expanded clones of NKG2C+ T cells had an unclear HCMV specificity.

With respect to this clonotype: Its specificity is unknown.

The sequenced sample consisted of blood T cells: a sorted CD56 or NKG2C T cell subset, CD4+ or CD8+ T cells, or bulk PBMC T cells (not recorded which). The clonotype comes from a woman between 18 and 70 years old in good health. The genes are TRBV7-9 and TRBJ1-6; TCRdb's D call, TRBD1, is unchecked because there is no DNA. The CDR3 sequence is CASSYGTGYSPLHF.